These T cell receptor beta chains were read from a single sample in a study of T-cell memory formation after mild COVID-19. MiXCR was run by TCRdb on the 5' RACE reads, yielding one entry per CDR3 protein. The sample carries roughly 600,000 distinct CDR3 sequences, around 17% recorded once. The sample was PBMCs or a T cell subset sorted from them (not recorded which). The origin of the receptors is an adult woman who had mild COVID-19 (a few samples of this study predate the infection). Cell type and time point are not known. Both conserved end residues are part of each CDR3. The D gene is left open where the match is weak. Only some rows state a clone size, as once, few, many or a class for expanded clones.

NA,NA,TRBV6-5,TRBJ2-7,CASSYSRTRSYEQYF,TGTGCCAGCAGTTACTCAAGGACGAGGTCCTACGAGCAGTACTTC
TRBD1,NA,TRBV5-1,TRBJ2-5,CASSLRGTGETKETQYF,TGCGCCAGCAGCTTGAGGGGGACAGGGGAGACCAAAGAGACCCAGTACTTC
NA,few,TRBV18,TRBJ1-1,CASSKVNTEAFF,TGTGCCAGCTCAAAAGTGAACACTGAAGCTTTCTTT
NA,few,TRBV7-9,TRBJ1-1,CASSYRVWEEAFF,TGTGCCAGCAGCTACCGAGTTTGGGAAGAAGCTTTCTTT
TRBD1,NA,TRBV5-1,TRBJ1-6,CASSEGAESSYNSPLHF,TGCGCCAGCAGCGAGGGGGCGGAGAGCTCCTATAATTCACCCCTCCACTTT
TRBD2,many,TRBV29-1,TRBJ2-2,CSVVAGNTGELFF,TGCAGCGTCGTAGCGGGCAACACCGGGGAGCTGTTTTTT
NA,NA,TRBV4-1,TRBJ2-7,CASSQEESWSTEQYF,TGCGCCAGCAGCCAAGAAGAATCCTGGAGCACCGAGCAGTACTTC
NA,many,TRBV7-8,TRBJ2-2,CASSLDAGLFTGELFF,TGTGCCAGCAGCTTAGATGCCGGACTGTTCACCGGGGAGCTGTTTTTT
NA,NA,TRBV5-6,TRBJ1-1,CASSLLSGSDTEAFF,TGTGCCAGCAGCCTGCTGTCGGGATCGGACACTGAAGCTTTCTTT
NA,NA,TRBV29-1,TRBJ1-2,CSVEDQQGPNGYTF,TGCAGCGTTGAAGATCAGCAGGGACCCAATGGCTACACCTTC
NA,few,TRBV13,TRBJ1-2,CASSLAGEAGYGYTF,TGTGCCAGCAGCTTAGCCGGGGAAGCGGGATATGGCTACACCTTC
NA,many,TRBV11-2,TRBJ1-5,CASSSPNQPQHF,TGTGCCAGCAGCTCCCCCAATCAGCCCCAGCATTTT
NA,many,TRBV7-9,TRBJ2-7,CASSFSTDYEQYF,TGTGCCAGCAGCTTTTCGACGGACTACGAGCAGTACTTC
NA,few,TRBV7-3,TRBJ2-1,CASSNSQSQGSEQFF,TGTGCCAGCAGCAACAGCCAGTCACAGGGATCTGAGCAGTTCTTC
NA,NA,TRBV4-1,TRBJ2-7,CASSLLTSGGAYEQYF,TGCGCCAGCAGCCTTTTGACTAGTGGAGGGGCCTACGAGCAGTACTTC
TRBD1,few,TRBV19,TRBJ2-2,CASSPPGGANTGELFF,TGTGCCAGTAGTCCTCCAGGGGGCGCGAACACCGGGGAGCTGTTTTTT
TRBD1,few,TRBV19,TRBJ1-1,CASSLRQGAMNTEAFF,TGTGCCAGTAGTTTGAGACAGGGGGCAATGAACACTGAAGCTTTCTTT
TRBD1,few,TRBV20-1,TRBJ2-1,CSARGDRDNEQFF,TGCAGTGCTAGAGGAGACAGGGACAATGAGCAGTTCTTC
NA,few,TRBV6-6,TRBJ1-1,CASSYPGNRPREAFF,TGTGCCAGCAGTTACCCCGGGAATCGCCCGCGTGAAGCTTTCTTT
TRBD1,few,TRBV20-1,TRBJ1-1,CSARRDRRNTEAFF,TGCAGTGCTAGACGGGACAGGAGGAACACTGAAGCTTTCTTT
NA,many,TRBV29-1,TRBJ2-3,CSVPLRAGTDTQYF,TGCAGCGTCCCCCTTCGGGCTGGCACAGATACGCAGTATTTT
NA,few,TRBV5-5,TRBJ1-2,CASSLDAGLRGYGYTF,TGTGCCAGCAGCTTGGATGCGGGGCTTCGGGGCTATGGCTACACCTTC
NA,few,TRBV30,TRBJ1-1,CAWTGGPEAFF,TGTGCCTGGACCGGGGGTCCTGAAGCTTTCTTT
TRBD1,few,TRBV7-2,TRBJ2-7,CASSFVRDRPYEQYF,TGTGCCAGCAGCTTCGTCCGGGACAGGCCTTACGAGCAGTACTTC
NA,few,TRBV18,TRBJ2-4,CASSPGQEDIQYF,TGTGCCAGCTCACCGGGTCAGGAGGACATTCAGTACTTC
NA,NA,TRBV20-1,TRBJ1-3,CSARDLGSGNTIYF,TGCAGTGCTAGAGATTTGGGGTCTGGAAACACCATATATTTT
TRBD1,few,TRBV12-3/TRBV12-4,TRBJ1-5,CASSLGRQGASQPQHF,TGTGCCAGCAGTTTAGGGCGACAGGGGGCTAGTCAGCCCCAGCATTTT
NA,few,TRBV20-1,TRBJ1-3,CSASDRSAGNTIYF,TGCAGTGCTAGCGACAGGTCTGCTGGAAACACCATATATTTT
TRBD2,few,TRBV9,TRBJ2-1,CASSFRVVSGIANYNEQFF,TGTGCCAGCAGCTTTAGGGTGGTTAGCGGGATAGCCAATTACAATGAGCAGTTCTTC
TRBD2,few,TRBV6-1,TRBJ2-7,CASSTSGGAYSYEQYF,TGTGCCAGCAGTACTAGCGGGGGGGCCTACTCCTACGAGCAGTACTTC
TRBD1,few,TRBV7-8,TRBJ1-1,CASSRGTANTEAFF,TGTGCCAGCAGCCGCGGGACAGCGAACACTGAAGCTTTCTTT
NA,NA,TRBV27,TRBJ2-1,CASSFNDRNEQFF,TGTGCCAGCAGTTTTAACGATAGAAATGAGCAGTTCTTC
TRBD2,NA,TRBV19,TRBJ2-7,CASSMRLAGDEQYF,TGTGCCAGTAGTATGAGACTAGCGGGAGACGAGCAGTACTTC
TRBD2,NA,TRBV27,TRBJ2-7,CASSSDGLAGGLRSHEQYF,TGTGCCAGCAGTTCGGATGGACTAGCGGGAGGGCTAAGGTCTCACGAGCAGTACTTC
NA,few,TRBV19,TRBJ2-7,CASSIALTAEQYF,TGTGCCAGTAGTATAGCTCTGACAGCCGAGCAGTACTTC
NA,few,TRBV14,TRBJ2-7,CASSPVRGAYEQYF,TGTGCCAGCAGCCCCGTCCGGGGAGCCTACGAGCAGTACTTC
TRBD2,NA,TRBV14,TRBJ2-2,CASSPLRGLAGLNTGELFF,TGTGCCAGCAGCCCACTACGGGGACTAGCGGGGCTAAACACCGGGGAGCTGTTTTTT
NA,few,TRBV5-4,TRBJ2-3,CASRARPTATSTDTQYF,TGTGCCAGCAGAGCCCGACCGACCGCGACTAGCACAGATACGCAGTATTTT
NA,few,TRBV20-1,TRBJ1-1,CSARDPRGVNTEAFF,TGCAGTGCTAGAGATCCCCGGGGGGTTAACACTGAAGCTTTCTTT
TRBD1,few,TRBV9,TRBJ1-6,CASSPRTGINSPLHF,TGTGCCAGCAGTCCACGGACAGGGATAAATTCACCCCTCCACTTT
TRBD2,few,TRBV18,TRBJ2-6,CASSPPVAGVTGANVLTF,TGTGCCAGCTCACCACCGGTAGCGGGAGTGACTGGGGCCAACGTCCTGACTTTC
NA,NA,TRBV2,TRBJ1-6,CAIVKGVYPGSPLHF,TGTGCCATCGTAAAGGGGGTATACCCGGGATCACCCCTCCACTTT
NA,few,TRBV6-1,TRBJ2-7,CASSEDRVGEQYF,TGTGCCAGCAGTGAAGATAGGGTTGGCGAGCAGTACTTC
NA,NA,TRBV9,TRBJ2-3,CASSVEGVLGSDTQYF,TGTGCCAGCAGCGTAGAGGGGGTGCTAGGTTCAGATACGCAGTATTTT
TRBD1,few,TRBV9,TRBJ1-1,CASSPGQGALVDTEAFF,TGTGCCAGCAGCCCCGGACAGGGGGCGCTCGTAGACACTGAAGCTTTCTTT
NA,few,TRBV19,TRBJ2-1,CASSIAWTDNEQFF,TGTGCCAGTAGCATCGCCTGGACTGACAATGAGCAGTTCTTC
TRBD1,NA,TRBV6-2/TRBV6-3,TRBJ1-5,CTSSQGAYNQPQHF,TGTACCAGCAGCCAGGGGGCCTACAATCAGCCCCAGCATTTT